This T cell receptor beta chain was sequenced in a study of shared clonotypes between healthy human individuals. Study-level points and caveats: A handful of donors shared around 5.1% of their naive CD4 clonotypes. Some clonotypes were shared by all four sorted-subset donors, while others were not shared. The non-shared ones had lower generation probabilities than the shared ones.

The table came from immunoSEQ multiplex PCR; TCRdb's copy has only in-frame clones and leaves some out. The sample records over a million clones, 78% being singletons. All of the donors resided in Nashville, Tennessee, and each was a Caucasian adult. Comments on this clone: Its antigen is as yet unknown.

The sequenced sample was memory CD4+ T cells from PBMCs. The subset here: CD45RA-negative fraction. This TCR was recovered from a man aged 18 to 30 in good health. Some clones in this sample may be carry-over from other donors' samples.

In DNA form, the CDR3 reads TGTGCCAGCTTAATAGCGGGGGACTACAATGAGCAGTTCTTC. Its translation is CASLIAGDYNEQFF. The chain carries TRBV5-8 and TRBJ2-1; 9 positions agree with TRBD2. CDR3 length: 14 amino acids. CDR1 SGHTS and CDR2 YDEGEE come from the germline V gene. Unmatched junction bases numbered 5, after V lost 7 bases and J lost 3 bases.